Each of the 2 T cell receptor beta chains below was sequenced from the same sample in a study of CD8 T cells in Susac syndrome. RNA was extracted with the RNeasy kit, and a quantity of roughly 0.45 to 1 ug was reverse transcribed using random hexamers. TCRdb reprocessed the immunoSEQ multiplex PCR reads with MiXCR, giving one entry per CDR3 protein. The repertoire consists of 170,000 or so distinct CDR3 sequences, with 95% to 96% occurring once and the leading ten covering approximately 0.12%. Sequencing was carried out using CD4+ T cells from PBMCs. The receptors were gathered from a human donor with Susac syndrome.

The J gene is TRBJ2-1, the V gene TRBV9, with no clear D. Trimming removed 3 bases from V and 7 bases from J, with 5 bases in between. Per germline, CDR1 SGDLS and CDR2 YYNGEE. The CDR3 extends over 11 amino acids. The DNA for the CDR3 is TGTGCCAGCAGCGCGTCTAATGAGCAGTTCTTC. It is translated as CASSASNEQFF.

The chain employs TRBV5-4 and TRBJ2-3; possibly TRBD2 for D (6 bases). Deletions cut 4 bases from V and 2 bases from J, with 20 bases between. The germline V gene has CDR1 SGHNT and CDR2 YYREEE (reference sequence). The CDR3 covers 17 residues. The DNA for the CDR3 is TGTGCCAGCAGCCGACTTAATCCGGGACTCAACACAGATACGCAGTATTTT. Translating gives CASSRLNPGLNTDTQYF.